Listed below are T cell receptor beta chains from one sample, sequenced in a study of PD-1 blockade in classical Hodgkin lymphoma. Sequencing was performed with immunoSEQ multiplex PCR; in TCRdb, only in-frame clones are kept and a portion is missing. The repertoire holds 11,000 or so clones, with about 68% as singletons. The sequencing here drew on peripheral blood mononuclear cells (PBMCs), taken at baseline. These receptors were taken from a human donor with classical Hodgkin lymphoma. The CDR3 runs from the conserved cysteine through the conserved F or W. A D gene is named only where the DNA matches it firmly. Clone sizes are given selectively: once, few, many, or a class where the clone is expanded.

V	D	size	J	DNA	CDR3
TRBV5-6	.	.	TRBJ2-4	TGTGCCAGCAGCCGATGGACAGCGTCAAACATTCAGTACTTC	CASSRWTASNIQYF
TRBV11-2	TRBD2	.	TRBJ2-1	TGTGCCAGCAGCCCAGGGGAGCGGGGGGTCCCATTCTACAATGAGCAGTTCTTC	CASSPGERGVPFYNEQFF
TRBV7-6	.	.	TRBJ1-4	TGTGCCAGCAGCCTGACAGTGGGAGGTGAAAAACTGTTTTTT	CASSLTVGGEKLFF
TRBV4-3	TRBD1	.	TRBJ1-2	TGCGCCAGCAGCCAAACCGGGACAGGGGGCGTCTATGGCTACACCTTC	CASSQTGTGGVYGYTF
TRBV5-4	TRBD1	.	TRBJ1-5	TGTGCCAGCAGCCTTAAAACCTCAGGAAAACAGGGGTCGGCGCCCCAGCATTTT	CASSLKTSGKQGSAPQHF
TRBV13	TRBD1	.	TRBJ2-2	TGTGCCAGCAGCTTAAGGACAGGGGCTGGGGAGCTGTTTTTT	CASSLRTGAGELFF
TRBV28	.	.	TRBJ2-3	TGTGCCAGTTACCGGGGGTATACGCAGTATTTT	CASYRGYTQYF
TRBV10-2	TRBD1	.	TRBJ1-1	TGCGCCAGCAAGGACAGGGACACTGAAGCTTTCTTT	CASKDRDTEAFF
TRBV6-5	.	.	TRBJ2-6	TGTGCCAGCAAATGGGCTGGGGCCAACGTCCTGACTTTC	CASKWAGANVLTF
TRBV28	TRBD1	once	TRBJ1-1	TGTGCCAGCAGACCGGGACAGGAGAACACTGAAGCTTTCTTT	CASRPGQENTEAFF
TRBV6-5	TRBD1	.	TRBJ1-2	TGTGCCAGCAGCAACAGGGGCAACTATGGCTACACCTTC	CASSNRGNYGYTF
TRBV7-2	TRBD2	.	TRBJ2-1	TGTGCCAGCAGCTCGCGTAGCGGGGGGGCCTCCTACAATGAGCAGTTCTTC	CASSSRSGGASYNEQFF
TRBV19	TRBD2	once	TRBJ2-5	TGTGCCAGTAGTTCCGGGACTAGCTGGGTCCAAGAGACCCAGTACTTC	CASSSGTSWVQETQYF
TRBV6-5	TRBD2	.	TRBJ2-7	TGTGCCAGCAGTTCGACTAGCGGGGGGAAGCAGTACTTC	CASSSTSGGKQYF
TRBV6-1	.	once	TRBJ2-2	TGTGCCAGCAGAGTAGACATGCGGAACACCGGGGAGCTGTTTTTT	CASRVDMRNTGELFF
TRBV7-8	.	.	TRBJ1-6	TGTGCCAGCAGCTTAGTCTCCTCACCCCTCCACTTT	CASSLVSSPLHF
TRBV7-9	.	.	TRBJ1-4	TGTGCCAGCAGCTTAGGAGGGAGAGGGTTGCAGACTAATGAAAAACTGTTTTTT	CASSLGGRGLQTNEKLFF
TRBV27	TRBD1	.	TRBJ1-1	TGTGCCAGGGACAGGGACCCTGAAGCTTTCTTT	CARDRDPEAFF
TRBV30	TRBD2	.	TRBJ2-7	TGTGCCTGGAGTGGAGATGGGACTAGTCGGCACTTC	CAWSGDGTSRHF
TRBV28	.	.	TRBJ1-2	TGTGCCAGCAGATCCGCGGACCTTAGGGCTAACTATGGCTACACCTTC	CASRSADLRANYGYTF
TRBV5-6	.	.	TRBJ1-1	TGTGCCAGCAGCTTGGGGGGGACCCGTGAAGCTTTCTTT	CASSLGGTREAFF
TRBV9	TRBD1	.	TRBJ2-2	TGTGCCAGCAGCGCCACAGGGGGCAACACCGGGGAGCTGTTTTTT	CASSATGGNTGELFF
TRBV6-1	TRBD1	once	TRBJ1-5	TGTGCCAGCAGCTTAACAGGGGGCAATCAGCCCCAGCATTTT	CASSLTGGNQPQHF
TRBV6-1	.	.	TRBJ1-1	TGTGCCAGCAGTGAAGGGTCTCAGAAGAAGAACACTGAAGCTTTCTTT	CASSEGSQKKNTEAFF
TRBV5-1	.	.	TRBJ1-2	TGCGCCAGCAGCTTGGACGCGGATGGCTACACCTTC	CASSLDADGYTF
TRBV7-9	TRBD2	.	TRBJ2-1	TGTGCCAGCAGCCCGGGGACTAGCGGGGGGTCGTCCTACAATGAGCAGTTCTTC	CASSPGTSGGSSYNEQFF
TRBV6-6	.	.	TRBJ2-7	TGTGCCAGCAGTTACTCGAGTACAGGGCGGTCCGAGCAGTACTTC	CASSYSSTGRSEQYF
TRBV19	.	.	TRBJ1-3	TGTGCCAGTAGTGAATCGGACCTCGGAAACACCATATATTTT	CASSESDLGNTIYF
TRBV28	TRBD2	.	TRBJ2-5	TGTGCCAGCAGTTCTATGATAACTAGCGGGGGGGTAGAAGAGACCCAGTACTTC	CASSSMITSGGVEETQYF